This is a list of T cell receptor beta chains from one sample in a study of long-term antiretroviral therapy in people with HIV. The assay was immunoSEQ multiplex PCR, and TCRdb's table has in-frame clones only and misses some. The sample consists of some 28,000 clones, approximately 95% of them appearing once. Sequenced material: unsorted PBMCs, taken 5.3 years after starting antiretroviral therapy. Every receptor here comes from a middle-aged man with HIV. Each CDR3 is given with its conserved first and last residue. Fields, in order: J gene, clone size, V gene, D gene, CDR3 protein, CDR3 DNA. A D gene is named only where the DNA matches it firmly. Size is omitted from some rows. Given values are once, few, many or a class for expanded clones.

TRBJ1-1	.	TRBV6-5	.	CASSYSGGRAFF	TGTGCCAGCAGTTACTCCGGGGGACGAGCTTTCTTT
TRBJ2-3	.	TRBV9	.	CASSVGYVTDTQYF	TGTGCCAGCAGCGTTGGGTATGTCACAGATACGCAGTATTTT
TRBJ1-6	once	TRBV6-1	.	CASSDDRFNSPLHF	TGTGCCAGCAGTGACGACCGCTTTAATTCACCCCTCCACTTT
TRBJ2-7	.	TRBV29-1	TRBD1	CSVEDLRGQVFYEQYF	TGCAGCGTTGAAGATCTTAGGGGACAGGTGTTCTACGAGCAGTACTTC
TRBJ1-2	.	TRBV6-6	.	CASSYGRESYGYTF	TGTGCCAGCAGTTACGGGAGGGAGAGCTATGGCTACACCTTC
TRBJ1-4	.	TRBV5-6	TRBD1	CASSSLLTGDSNEKLFF	TGTGCCAGCAGCTCCCTTTTAACAGGGGACTCTAATGAAAAACTGTTTTTT
TRBJ1-1	.	TRBV18	.	CASSRRSGNTEAFF	TGTGCCAGCTCACGTAGATCAGGGAACACTGAAGCTTTCTTT
TRBJ2-5	once	TRBV19	TRBD1	CASSISGQGAFETQYF	TGTGCCAGTAGTATTTCGGGACAGGGGGCCTTTGAGACCCAGTACTTC
TRBJ2-7	.	TRBV18	.	CASSDYEQYF	TGTGCCAGCTCCGACTACGAGCAGTACTTC
TRBJ2-6	.	TRBV7-2	.	CASSLRMEPTGANVLTF	TGTGCCAGCAGCTTGCGTATGGAACCCACTGGGGCCAACGTCCTGACTTTC
TRBJ1-1	.	TRBV11-2	TRBD1	CASSLVVGQGNTEAFF	TGTGCCAGCAGCTTAGTAGTGGGACAGGGAAACACTGAAGCTTTCTTT
TRBJ1-2	.	TRBV15	TRBD1	CATSRGPGGGYTF	TGTGCCACCAGCAGAGGCCCAGGGGGCGGCTACACCTTC
TRBJ1-1	.	TRBV2	.	CASNFRLNTEAFF	TGTGCCAGCAATTTTCGGTTGAACACTGAAGCTTTCTTT
TRBJ2-7	.	TRBV21-1	.	CASSKALSALSSYEQYF	TGTGCCAGCAGCAAAGCGCTCTCCGCGCTAAGCTCCTACGAGCAGTACTTC
TRBJ2-7	.	TRBV9	.	CASSVGEFDGNYEQYF	TGTGCCAGCAGCGTAGGGGAGTTTGACGGAAACTACGAGCAGTACTTC
TRBJ1-1	few	TRBV2	.	CASTKGVGNTEAFF	TGTGCCAGCACTAAGGGGGTTGGGAACACTGAAGCTTTCTTT
TRBJ2-7	.	TRBV6-1	.	CASRTGHLSYEQYF	TGTGCCAGCAGGACAGGCCACCTCTCCTACGAGCAGTACTTC
TRBJ2-7	.	TRBV20-1	.	CSARFSGEQYF	TGCAGTGCTAGGTTTTCTGGCGAGCAGTACTTC
TRBJ1-1	.	TRBV5-6	TRBD1	CASSFGDRVVTEAFF	TGTGCCAGCAGCTTTGGTGACAGGGTCGTCACTGAAGCTTTCTTT
TRBJ2-2	.	TRBV11-2	.	CASSPRQFGELFF	TGTGCCAGCAGCCCACGACAGTTCGGGGAGCTGTTTTTT
TRBJ2-7	.	TRBV19	.	CASSIDDYEQYF	TGTGCCAGTAGTATAGATGATTACGAGCAGTACTTC
TRBJ1-5	.	TRBV28	TRBD1	CASSSSSRDRFYSNQPQHF	TGTGCCAGCAGTTCCTCCTCCAGGGACAGGTTCTATAGCAATCAGCCCCAGCATTTT
TRBJ2-1	.	TRBV7-2	.	CASSPGGGSYNEQFF	TGTGCCAGCAGCCCCGGTGGGGGCTCCTACAATGAGCAGTTCTTC
TRBJ1-1	.	TRBV29-1	.	CSVYRIMNTEAFF	TGCAGCGTTTACAGGATAATGAACACTGAAGCTTTCTTT
TRBJ1-5	.	TRBV7-6	.	CATEAPPDSNQPQHF	TGTGCCACCGAAGCCCCTCCTGATAGCAATCAGCCCCAGCATTTT
TRBJ1-5	.	TRBV5-1	.	CASSLTGDNQPQHF	TGCGCCAGCAGCTTGACGGGGGACAATCAGCCCCAGCATTTT
TRBJ1-2	.	TRBV5-1	TRBD1	CASSSTSTGNYGYTF	TGCGCCAGCAGCTCCACTTCGACAGGGAACTATGGCTACACCTTC
TRBJ1-3	.	TRBV9	.	CASSVADSGNTIYF	TGTGCCAGCAGCGTAGCCGACTCTGGAAACACCATATATTTT
TRBJ1-1	.	TRBV19	.	CASSPGVPGTEAFF	TGTGCCAGTAGTCCAGGGGTTCCCGGCACTGAAGCTTTCTTT
TRBJ1-3	.	TRBV27	.	CASRPASGNTIYF	TGTGCCAGCAGGCCAGCCTCTGGAAACACCATATATTTT
TRBJ1-5	.	TRBV6-1	.	CASSDLWTELANF	TGTGCCAGCAGTGACCTCTGGACGGAGCTCGCAAATTTT
TRBJ1-2	.	TRBV6-1	.	CASTLLEGSGGYTF	TGTGCCAGCACCCTACTAGAGGGATCCGGTGGCTACACCTTC
TRBJ1-1	.	TRBV4-2	TRBD1	CASSQGSTGGPGF	TGTGCCAGCAGCCAAGGTAGTACAGGGGGGCCCGGGTTT
TRBJ2-3	.	TRBV11-2	.	CASKKGTDTQYF	TGTGCCAGCAAAAAGGGCACAGATACGCAGTATTTT
TRBJ2-5	once	TRBV28	.	CASSPSLAKVDMQTQYF	TGTGCCAGCAGTCCGTCCCTGGCTAAGGTTGATATGCAGACCCAGTACTTC
TRBJ2-7	.	TRBV9	.	CASSGNRDGEQYF	TGTGCCAGCAGCGGGAACAGGGACGGCGAGCAGTACTTC
TRBJ1-3	.	TRBV4-3	.	CASSQSDARSSGNTIYF	TGCGCCAGCAGCCAATCGGACGCAAGAAGCTCTGGAAACACCATATATTTT
TRBJ2-7	.	TRBV6-5	.	CASSYSNRGLEGQYF	TGTGCCAGCAGTTACTCGAATAGGGGCCTCGAGGGGCAGTACTTC
TRBJ2-7	.	TRBV5-8	.	CASSTLPPSTYEQYF	TGTGCCAGCAGCACGCTACCCCCTAGCACCTACGAGCAGTACTTC
TRBJ1-5	.	TRBV5-1	.	CASSFSGGLGQPQHF	TGCGCCAGCAGCTTCAGCGGGGGGCTCGGGCAGCCCCAGCATTTT
TRBJ2-2	.	TRBV9	.	CASSAPRGTPNTGELFF	TGTGCCAGCAGCGCACCCCGGGGGACGCCGAACACCGGGGAGCTGTTTTTT
TRBJ2-1	once	TRBV4-1	TRBD2	CASSQTTSGGVYEQFF	TGCGCCAGCAGCCAGACCACTAGCGGGGGGGTTTATGAGCAGTTCTTC
TRBJ1-5	.	TRBV20-1	TRBD1	CSATGGEPQHF	TGCAGTGCTACAGGGGGTGAGCCCCAGCATTTT
TRBJ1-1	.	TRBV7-2	TRBD1	CASSSGQYDTEAFF	TGTGCCAGCAGCTCGGGACAGTACGACACTGAAGCTTTCTTT
TRBJ2-4	once	TRBV11-3	.	CASSSGQSGAKNIQYF	TGTGCCAGCAGCTCAGGACAGTCTGGGGCCAAAAACATTCAGTACTTC
TRBJ2-1	.	TRBV12-5	.	CASGINGVNEQFF	TGTGCTAGTGGTATCAACGGGGTTAATGAGCAGTTCTTC
TRBJ2-4	.	TRBV11-2	.	CASSTPYRAKNIQYF	TGTGCCAGCAGCACCCCCTACAGAGCCAAAAACATTCAGTACTTC
TRBJ2-2	.	TRBV25-1	TRBD1	CASSEYQGAAGELFF	TGTGCCAGCAGTGAATATCAGGGGGCAGCCGGGGAGCTGTTTTTT